This TCR beta chain was captured in a study of T cell therapy after organ transplantation. Turning to the study itself: About 75% of the ten patients were clinical responders. Study findings and constraints: Post-therapy CD8 clonality change correlated inversely with pretherapy clonality. Reconstitution after therapy seemingly combined transferred and product-undetected endogenous clonotypes.

Time point: 4-8 weeks after completion of therapy. Notes on this clone: Its antigen is undetermined.

Sequenced by immunoSEQ multiplex PCR; TCRdb stores in-frame clones only, minus some. Of thousands of clones in the sample, about 81% were seen once. This TCR derives from a human patient who had received a solid organ transplant and had CMV disease. Some T cells may have originated in the graft donor. The sample consisted of CD8+ T cells from blood, taken after autologous CMV-specific T cell therapy.

The CDR3, as DNA: TGCGCCAGCAGCTATGAGTTGGCCCGGGGAAAACTGTTTTTT. It codes for CASSYELARGKLFF. The chain uses TRBV4-1 and TRBJ1-4; D not resolved. This CDR3 is built from 14 residues. Germline CDR1 reads MGHRA; CDR2 reads YSYEKL. V lost 5 bases, J lost 10 bases, and 17 bases lay in between.